These 15 T cell receptor beta chains came from one sample sequenced in a study of T cell responses to AZD1222 COVID-19 vaccine. Sequencing used immunoSEQ multiplex PCR; TCRdb keeps in-frame clones, though not all of them. The data contain some 100,000 clones, around nine tenths of them seen just once; the ten biggest clones take up over 15%. Sequenced here: peripheral blood, sampled on day 0 of AZD1222 vaccination. The receptors were sampled from an adult in good health.

The chain employs TRBV4-1 and TRBJ1-4; TRBD1 might be the D (5 bases). In germline, CDR1 is MGHRA, CDR2 YSYEKL. The length of the CDR3 is 16 residues. The ends were cut back, 4 bases at V and 4 bases at J, with 16 bases in the middle. CDR3 nucleotides: TGCGCCAGCAGCCCGACATCCCCTGGGGGTAATGAAAAACTGTTTTTT. Its translation is CASSPTSPGGNEKLFF.

The gene calls are TRBV11-2 and TRBJ2-2; D may be TRBD2 (6 bases). The germline V and J ends were trimmed by 1 base and 5 bases, with 11 bases remaining between them. This CDR3 has 15 amino acids. CDR1 is SGHAT, CDR2 FQNNGV, per germline. CDR3 residues: CASSLAGGRTGELFF. CDR3 nucleotides: TGTGCCAGCAGCTTAGCCGGGGGAAGGACCGGGGAGCTGTTTTTT.

This rearrangement joins TRBV28 to TRBJ2-1; TRBD1 matches 10 bases. Looked up from germline, CDR1 is MDHEN and CDR2 is SYDVKM. This CDR3 spans 15 amino acids. V lost 6 bases, J lost 5 bases, and 7 bases stayed unmatched. The DNA of the CDR3 is TGTGCCAGCAGCACTCCGGGACAGGGGAACAATGAGCAGTTCTTC. The encoded protein is CASSTPGQGNNEQFF.

The chain links TRBV9 to TRBJ1-3; perhaps TRBD1 as D (5 bases). The CDR3 is made up of 13 amino acids. Germline lookup yields CDR1 SGDLS and CDR2 YYNGEE. The V end lost 4 bases, the J end lost 8 bases, and 13 bases lay between the germline ends. The CDR3 reads CASSPAGKDTIYF. Written as DNA, the CDR3 is TGTGCCAGCAGCCCCGCAGGGAAGGACACCATATATTTT.

The chain couples TRBV29-1 to TRBJ1-6; TRBD1 matches 7 bases. The ends lost 4 bases at V and 9 bases at J; junction bases unmatched: 3. CDR1 is SQVTM, CDR2 ANQGSEA, per germline. The CDR3 is 12 residues long. In nucleotides, the CDR3 is TGCAGCGTTGGAGGGGGCGGTTCACCCCTCCACTTT. Protein product: CSVGGGGSPLHF.

The chain carries TRBV24-1 and TRBJ1-2; maybe TRBD1 (5 bases). This CDR3 is built from 16 residues. Deletions cut 5 bases from V and 4 bases from J, with 19 bases between. CDR1 and CDR2 (germline): KGHDR, SFDVKD. CDR3 sequence: CATSAHRDGDAYGYTF. CDR3 nucleotide sequence: TGTGCCACCAGTGCCCACCGGGACGGAGACGCCTATGGCTACACCTTC.

The V and J genes are TRBV20-1 and TRBJ2-1, with 7 bases matching TRBD2. V lost 6 bases to trimming and J lost 12 bases; unmatched junction nucleotides: 8. The CDR3 is 11 amino acids. From germline, CDR1 is DFQATT and CDR2 SNEGSKA (reference sequence). In DNA, the CDR3 is TGCAGTGCCCCCTCAACGGGGGGGCAGTTCTTC. Its protein product is CSAPSTGGQFF.

The chain uses TRBV18 and TRBJ1-5; tentative D call: TRBD1 (5 bases). V was cut by 1 base and J by 6 bases, with 13 bases left in between. The CDR3 sequence is 15 residues long. The germline gives CDR1 KGHSH, CDR2 LQKENI. CDR3 region: CASSPQGVPFQPQHF. The CDR3 region has the DNA TGTGCCAGCTCACCACAAGGGGTCCCCTTTCAGCCCCAGCATTTT.

The chain has TRBV7-2 and TRBJ1-5; 12 bases agree with TRBD1. Trimming took 3 bases from V and 6 from J; bases not matched to a gene: 6. This CDR3 contains 16 residues. Per the germline V gene, CDR1 is SGHTA and CDR2 is FQGNSA. CDR3 DNA sequence: TGTGCCAGCAGCTTGGGGACAGGGGGCGCGGGTCAGCCCCAGCATTTT. Its translation: CASSLGTGGAGQPQHF.

The chain joins TRBV29-1 to TRBJ1-1; the D gene is possibly TRBD1 (5 bases). The germline V gene encodes CDR1 SQVTM and CDR2 ANQGSEA. V was pared by 7 bases and J by 2 bases, with 17 bases between. The CDR3 has 14 residues. The CDR3 sequence is CSAHGVTDNTEAFF. DNA of the CDR3: TGCAGCGCCCATGGGGTGACAGATAACACTGAAGCTTTCTTT.

The chain recombines TRBV5-1 with TRBJ1-2; no clear D. With 1 base removed from V and 5 bases from J, the gap between germline ends came to 6 bases. This CDR3 has 12 amino acids. Germline loops: CDR1 SGHRS, CDR2 YFSETQ. CDR3 in DNA: TGCGCCAGCAGCTTGCAAGGGTATGGCTACACCTTC. Its translation: CASSLQGYGYTF. Full variable domain (missing parts from reference TRBV5-1 and TRBJ1-2): KAGVTQTPRYLIKTRGQQVTLSCSPISGHRSVSWYQQTPGQGLQFLFEYFSETQRNKGNFPGRFSGRQFSNSRSEMNVSTLELGDSALYLCASSLQGYGYTFGSGTRLTVV.

This chain links TRBV19 with TRBJ1-3; D not resolved. The germline V and J ends were trimmed by 2 bases and 0 bases, with 8 bases remaining between them. Looked up from germline, CDR1 is LNHDA and CDR2 is SQIVND (reference sequence). The CDR3 runs to 15 residues. CDR3 protein: CASSIWAVSGNTIYF. CDR3 bases: TGTGCCAGTAGTATATGGGCAGTCTCTGGAAACACCATATATTTT.

The chain recombines TRBV19 with TRBJ2-1; D is tentatively TRBD1 or TRBD2 (5 bases each). This CDR3 spans 14 amino acids. The V end was cut by 3 bases, the J end by 4 bases, with 10 bases between. CDR1 and CDR2 (germline): LNHDA, SQIVND (reference sequence). CDR3 DNA sequence: TGTGCCAGTAGTATCAGGGACCTTTACAATGAGCAGTTCTTC. Its translation: CASSIRDLYNEQFF.

This chain connects TRBV9 to TRBJ1-2; 9 bases line up with TRBD1. The V gene's germline CDR1 is SGDLS and CDR2 YYNGEE. Trimming at V came to 0 bases and at J to 7 bases, leaving 7 bases not matched to a gene. The CDR3 loop spans 15 amino acids. CDR3 nucleotide sequence: TGTGCCAGCAGCGTAGAGGGACAGGGATCCGGTGGCTACACCTTC. Its translation: CASSVEGQGSGGYTF.

This clone was recorded once. This chain links TRBV3-1 (or the pseudogene TRBV3-2) with TRBJ1-1, with 9 bases aligning to TRBD1. This CDR3 spans 15 amino acids. V gave up 4 bases and J gave up 5 bases; unmatched junction bases: 8. Per the germline V gene, CDR1 is LGHDT and CDR2 is YNNKEL (reference sequence). In nucleotides, the CDR3 is TGTGCCAGCAGCCTTGGCGGACAGGGGAGGACTGAAGCTTTCTTT. Protein product: CASSLGGQGRTEAFF.